The T cell receptor (beta chain) described here comes from a study of OX40 agonist ivuxolimab in advanced cancers. Looking at the study overall: Dose-escalation cases comprised hepatocellular carcinoma, melanoma, renal cell or head and neck cancer. Study results and caveats: Antigens targeted by the expanded peripheral T cells were not determined. On average, CD8+ T cells showed a greater number of expanded clones than CD4+.

In the case of this clone: Its cognate antigen is unknown.

Profiled with immunoSEQ multiplex PCR; TCRdb holds only in-frame clones, not every one. The table lists about 56,000 clones, nearly 85% of them singletons. V was shortened by 3 bases and J by 0 bases, with 13 bases between the two germline ends. The V gene's germline CDR1 is SGHAT and CDR2 FQNNGV. The CDR3 runs to 16 residues. The chain is built from TRBV11-2 and TRBJ2-3; a weak D match, TRBD2 (6 bases). The sequence was collected from an adult with an advanced solid tumor such as melanoma, head and neck, liver or kidney cancer. The sample was CD4+ or CD8+ T cells sorted from blood, taken in a trial of the OX40 agonist ivuxolimab. The CDR3 coding sequence is TGTGCCAGCAGCTTTTTCGGCGGGACTAGCACAGATACGCAGTATTTT. Translating gives CASSFFGGTSTDTQYF.